The entry below describes one TCR beta chain. Its antigen is unknown. The entry originates in a study of human thymus T cells. Findings and caveats of the study: Thymic and blood repertoires seemed to show skewed V and J gene use. Highly overlapping thymic repertoires in unrelated individuals were reported by related research.

Thymus pieces cut out during corrective heart surgery were the tissue that was used. Healthy Finnish infants undergoing corrective surgery for congenital heart defects were the donors. The method was immunoSEQ multiplex PCR; TCRdb's version includes in-frame clones alone and lacks a portion of them. Of about 78,000 clones in the sample, approximately 96% were seen once. The clonotype comes from a boy in the first two years of life with a congenital heart defect but otherwise immunologically healthy. Input material: thymus tissue.

The CDR3 DNA follows: TGTGCCACCAGCGACACACAGGGTGCTAAGGACTATAGCAATCAGCCCCAGCATTTT. Residues: CATSDTQGAKDYSNQPQHF. V is TRBV15 and J is TRBJ1-5; weak D call: TRBD1 (6 bases). This CDR3 is 19 amino acids long. Germline assignment: CDR1 LNHNV and CDR2 YYDKDF (reference sequence). The germline V and J ends were trimmed by 5 bases and 0 bases, with 23 bases remaining between them. Filled out from reference TRBV15 and TRBJ1-5, the complete variable domain reads DAMVIQNPRYQVTQFGKPVTLSCSQTLNHNVMYWYQQKSSQAPKLLFHYYDKDFNNEADTPDNFQSRRPNTSFCFLDIRSPGLGDTAMYLCATSDTQGAKDYSNQPQHFGDGTRLSIL.